This TCR beta chain was identified during a study of T cells in Graves' hyperthyroidism and ophthalmopathy. Amplification of TCR beta CDR3 regions used RNA as the template. Researchers ran a first-round RT-PCR on the TCR CDR3 using the HTBI primer set. TCRdb processed the multiplex PCR reads anew with MiXCR; each CDR3 protein has one entry. The sample lists about 500,000 distinct CDR3 sequences; over 15% were seen once. This CDR3 contains 12 residues. In germline, CDR1 is MNHEY, CDR2 SVGEGT. V dropped 2 bases and J dropped 14; count of bases not matched to a gene: 6. Sequencing was carried out using blood. The source is a young woman with Graves' ophthalmopathy. This chain connects TRBV6-2 or TRBV6-3 to TRBJ1-5; 7 bases line up with TRBD1. CDR3 bases: TGTGCCAGCAGTTACGGGGAGGGGGCTAAGCATTTT. This gives the protein CASSYGEGAKHF.